Sequencing of this TCR beta chain was carried out in a study of blood T cell repertoires in COVID-19. Turning to the study itself: The study drew acute and convalescent COVID-19 samples from the United States, Italy and Spain. The cDNA or gDNA used as material had been derived from T cells, B-cell-depleted T cells, or PBMCs.

This CDR3 is built from 17 residues. Per the germline V gene, CDR1 is GTSNPN and CDR2 is SVGIG (reference sequence). V shed 4 bases, J shed 1 base, and the junction held 8 bases outside the gene matches. Original methodology: Using reference gene primer amplification, nucleated cell counts were estimated. The assay was immunoSEQ multiplex PCR, and TCRdb's table has in-frame clones only and misses some. V, J and clone size are those of that table, while D and trimming were read from the DNA. The sample yields 65,000 to 80,000 clones, 70% to 90% seen once. The sample taken for sequencing was peripheral blood. The receptor's source is a man between 25 and 39 years old with acute or convalescent COVID-19. J is TRBJ2-6 and V is TRBV30; 9 nucleotides agree with TRBD1. CDR3 loop: CAWKGDRVRSGANVLTF. The CDR3 DNA sequence: TGTGCCTGGAAGGGGGACAGGGTGAGGTCTGGGGCCAACGTCCTGACTTTC.